The clone carrying this T cell receptor beta chain was observed at least ten times. Ophthalmopathy in the patients scored at least 3 on Clinical Activity Score and at least 4 on NOSPECS grade, lasting under 3 months. The PBMCs had their origin in 10 ml of fresh peripheral blood. The record originates from a study of T cells in Graves' hyperthyroidism and ophthalmopathy. There were TCR beta CDR3 regions amplified from RNA transcripts. The TCR CDR3 was amplified in a first-round RT-PCR using the HTBI primer set. MiXCR, applied by TCRdb to the multiplex PCR reads, yields one record per CDR3 protein. The table has roughly 600,000 distinct CDR3 sequences, around 13% seen once; the top ten hold approximately 12%. Looked up from germline, CDR1 is MDHEN and CDR2 is SYDVKM. The CDR3 consists of 12 residues. Trimming stripped 3 bases from V and 8 bases from J, with 10 bases between.

V usage is TRBV28 and J usage is TRBJ1-2; D remains ambiguous. Input material: blood. The TCR was taken from a woman in her forties or fifties with Graves' ophthalmopathy. The CDR3 region has the DNA TGTGCCAGCAGTTTGCGGCCGGACGGCTACACCTTC. Amino acids: CASSLRPDGYTF.